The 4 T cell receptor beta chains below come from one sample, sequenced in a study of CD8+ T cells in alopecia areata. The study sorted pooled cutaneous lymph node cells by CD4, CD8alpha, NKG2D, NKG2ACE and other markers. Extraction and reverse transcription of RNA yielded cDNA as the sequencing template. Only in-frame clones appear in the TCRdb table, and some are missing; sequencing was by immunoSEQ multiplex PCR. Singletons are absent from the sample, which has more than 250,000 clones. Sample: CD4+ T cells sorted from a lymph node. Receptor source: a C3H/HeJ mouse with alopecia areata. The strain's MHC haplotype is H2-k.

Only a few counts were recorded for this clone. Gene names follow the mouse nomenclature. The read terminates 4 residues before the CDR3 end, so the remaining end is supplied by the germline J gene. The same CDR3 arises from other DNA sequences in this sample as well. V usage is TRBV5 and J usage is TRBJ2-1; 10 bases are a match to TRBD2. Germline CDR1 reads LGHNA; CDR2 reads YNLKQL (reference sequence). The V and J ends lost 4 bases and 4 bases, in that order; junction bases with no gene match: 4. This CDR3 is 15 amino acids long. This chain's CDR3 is CASSPHWGGYAEQFF. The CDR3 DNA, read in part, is TGTGCCAGCAGCCCCCACTGGGGGGGATATGCT.

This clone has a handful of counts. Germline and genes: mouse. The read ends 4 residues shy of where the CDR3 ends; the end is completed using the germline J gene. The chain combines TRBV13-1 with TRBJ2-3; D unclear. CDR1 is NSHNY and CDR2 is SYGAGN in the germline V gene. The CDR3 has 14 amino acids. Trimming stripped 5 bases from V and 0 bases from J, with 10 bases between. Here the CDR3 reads CASRPDNSAETLYF. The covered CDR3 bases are TGTGCCAGCAGACCTGATAATAGTGCAGAA.

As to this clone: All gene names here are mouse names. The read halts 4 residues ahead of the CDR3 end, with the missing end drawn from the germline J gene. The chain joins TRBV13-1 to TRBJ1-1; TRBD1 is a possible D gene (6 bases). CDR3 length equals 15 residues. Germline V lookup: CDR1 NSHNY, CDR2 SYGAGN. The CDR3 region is CASSDAWGGRGEVFF. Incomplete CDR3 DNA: TGTGCCAGCAGTGATGCATGGGGGGGGCGAGGA.

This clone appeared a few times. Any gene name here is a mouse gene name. The CDR3: CASGGVRDRGNTGQLYF. The DNA read from the CDR3 is TGTGCCAGCGGTGGCGTCCGGGACAGGGGAAACACCGGG. The rearrangement joins TRBV13-2 to TRBJ2-2; 10 bases map to TRBD1. The CDR3 is cut off 4 residues early in the read; its end comes from the germline J gene. V lost 3 bases and J lost 1; bases outside the gene matches: 6. Germline values: CDR1 NNHNN, CDR2 SYGAGS (reference sequence). The CDR3 runs 17 residues.